What follows describes a single TCR beta chain. Construction of the TCRbeta library involved unique molecular identifiers. TCRdb reprocessed the PCR reads via MiXCR and lists one record per CDR3 protein. This table holds around 400,000 distinct CDR3 sequences, around 20% found once. Trimming removed 0 bases at V and 2 bases at J, with 12 bases between. Germline CDR1 SGHRS, CDR2 YFSETQ. The CDR3 sequence is 15 residues long. This entry is derived from a study of T-cell reconstitution after alpha-beta-depleted transplantation in children. The chain combines TRBV5-1 with TRBJ2-7; D perhaps matches TRBD1 (7 bases). Sample: PBMCs from the stem cell graft donor, taken from the stem cell graft. The receptor comes from a human donor who donated a stem cell graft to a child with acute myeloid leukemia. The chain's CDR3 is CASSLARRGPYEQYF. The CDR3 DNA follows: TGCGCCAGCAGCTTGGCCAGGAGGGGGCCCTACGAGCAGTACTTC.